Below, 13 T cell receptor beta chains from the same sample are listed, as sequenced in a study of identical twins. TCRdb recomputed calls from the 5' RACE reads with MiXCR, one row per CDR3 protein. This table holds around 280,000 distinct CDR3 sequences, more than 6.5% found once. This sample was shared with a second study, whose subject was yellow fever vaccine responses in identical twins.

Sequenced input: memory (CD45RO+) T cells sorted from blood. The receptors here all came from a woman between 18 and 29 years old in good health.

This clonotype has ten or more counts. This chain links TRBV7-6 with TRBJ2-1; D is unresolved. Germline-derived CDR1 and CDR2 are SGHVS and FNYEAQ. Between the trimmed V and J ends, which lost 1 base and 8 bases, there was a span of 12 bases. The CDR3 has 14 amino acids. The chain's CDR3 is CASSLESRPHEQFF. Written as DNA, the CDR3 is TGTGCCAGCAGCTTAGAGTCTAGACCCCATGAGCAGTTCTTC.

This clonotype was recorded many times. This chain connects TRBV7-8 to TRBJ2-5, with D hard to call. CDR3 length: 13 residues. Trimming stripped 3 bases from V and 2 bases from J, with 7 bases between. The germline CDR1 and CDR2 sequences are SGHVS and FQNEAQ. The CDR3 DNA sequence: TGTGCCAGCAGCTTCAACGGACAAGAGACCCAGTACTTC. Protein: CASSFNGQETQYF.

Ten or more counts support this clonotype. This chain connects TRBV16 to TRBJ2-1; TRBD2 might be the D (6 bases). Germline V gives CDR1 KGHSY, CDR2 FQNENV. This CDR3 is built from 16 residues. V was trimmed by 6 bases and J by 5 bases, leaving 20 bases between them. CDR3 protein: CASSPRSVGLNNEQFF. The CDR3 nucleotides read TGTGCCAGCAGTCCCAGGTCAGTGGGACTGAACAATGAGCAGTTCTTC. Full variable domain (rest looked up from reference TRBV16 and TRBJ2-1): GEEVAQTPKHLVRGEGQKAKLYCAPIKGHSYVFWYQQVLKNEFKFLISFQNENVFDETGMPKERFSAKCLPNSPCSLEIQATKLEDSAVYFCASSPRSVGLNNEQFFGPGTRLTVL.

This clonotype was counted between two and nine times. This chain uses TRBV7-6 with TRBJ1-1; a possible D gene is TRBD1 (5 bases). The ends were cut back, 2 bases at V and 2 bases at J, with 18 bases in the middle. Germline CDR1 and CDR2: SGHVS and FNYEAQ. There are 17 residues in the CDR3. In nucleotides, the CDR3 is TGTGCCAGCAGCTTACGAGTCCGGGACGGCGGTAACACTGAAGCTTTCTTT. Translating gives CASSLRVRDGGNTEAFF.

The chain joins TRBV6-1 to TRBJ1-1; D is uncertain. Germline CDR1 is MNHNS and CDR2 is SASEGT. The CDR3 totals 13 residues. Trimming removed 6 bases at V and 4 bases at J, with 12 bases between. The CDR3 bases are TGTGCCAGCAGAGGGCTCGGCGGCACTGAAGCTTTCTTT. As protein: CASRGLGGTEAFF.

The V call is TRBV2, the J call TRBJ2-3; D uncertain. Per germline, CDR1 SNHLY and CDR2 FYNNEI. Trimming cost V 5 bases and J 0 bases, with 9 bases left between them. The CDR3 is 14 residues long. This CDR3 is CASSPQSSTDTQYF. The CDR3 nucleotides read TGTGCCAGCAGTCCACAGAGTAGCACAGATACGCAGTATTTT.

This clonotype was counted between two and nine times. The chain links TRBV10-3 to TRBJ1-4; no definite D call. CDR1 is ENHRY and CDR2 is SYGVKD in the germline V gene. The CDR3 extends over 15 amino acids. Trimming cost V 0 bases and J 3 bases, with 8 bases left between them. The CDR3 coding sequence is TGTGCCATCAGTGAGTCGCGGCAGCCTAATGAAAAACTGTTTTTT. Translation: CAISESRQPNEKLFF.

The chain uses TRBV6-2 or TRBV6-3 and TRBJ2-6; D is ambiguous. Trimming cost V 2 bases and J 1 base, with 21 bases left between them. Germline CDR1 is MNHEY and CDR2 is SVGEGT. This CDR3 spans 20 amino acids. The CDR3 DNA follows: TGTGCCAGCAGTTACGGTGAACCCCGGGCACGGCCATCTGGGGCCAACGTCCTGACTTTC. Its protein product is CASSYGEPRARPSGANVLTF.

V and J are TRBV6-6 and TRBJ1-4; 7 positions agree with TRBD1. V trimming: 9 bases; J trimming: 5 bases; junction bases outside the gene matches: 6. The CDR3 totals 13 residues. The germline V gene encodes CDR1 MNHNY and CDR2 SVGAGI (reference sequence). The CDR3 nucleotides are TGTGCCAGTGGGGACAGAGGGAATGAAAAACTGTTTTTT. Residues: CASGDRGNEKLFF.

The rearrangement uses TRBV19 and TRBJ1-5, with 9 bases aligning to TRBD1. The trim removed 4 bases at V and 4 bases at J, leaving 8 bases unmatched. The CDR3 is made up of 16 amino acids. Germline CDR1 reads LNHDA; CDR2 reads SQIVND (reference sequence). CDR3 sequence: CASSTPGQGANQPQHF. Here the CDR3 DNA reads TGTGCCAGTAGTACCCCGGGACAGGGTGCGAATCAGCCCCAGCATTTT.

The rearrangement uses TRBV5-6 and TRBJ1-6; no clear D gene. V dropped 1 base and J dropped 4 bases, with 12 bases sitting between them. The CDR3 consists of 16 residues. CDR1 and CDR2 from the germline V gene are SGHDT and YYEEEE. This chain's CDR3 is CASSLWASVYNSPLHF. The DNA of the CDR3 is TGTGCCAGCAGCTTGTGGGCATCCGTTTATAATTCACCCCTCCACTTT.

This rearrangement joins TRBV14 to TRBJ2-3; possibly TRBD1 or TRBD2 for D (5 bases each). CDR1 is SGHDN, CDR2 FVKESK, per germline. Trimming cost V 2 bases and J 1 base, with 16 bases left between them. The CDR3 loop spans 17 amino acids. The CDR3 nucleotides are TGTGCCAGCAGCCAACTACTAGGGCTGGGGGGCACAGATACGCAGTATTTT. It translates to CASSQLLGLGGTDTQYF. The full variable domain, its missing parts supplied by reference TRBV14 and TRBJ2-3, is EAGVTQFPSHSVIEKGQTVTLRCDPISGHDNLYWYRRVMGKEIKFLLHFVKESKQDESGMPNNRFLAERTGGTYSTLKVQPAELEDSGVYFCASSQLLGLGGTDTQYFGPGTRLTVL.

This CDR3 is CASSLASDRALPLHF. The CDR3 DNA sequence: TGCGCCAGCAGCTTGGCCTCTGACAGGGCCCTGCCCCTCCACTTT. This chain connects TRBV5-1 to TRBJ1-6, with TRBD1 identical over 7 bases. The CDR3 totals 15 residues. Per germline, CDR1 SGHRS and CDR2 YFSETQ. The V segment lost 0 bases and the J segment 13 bases; nucleotides outside the gene matches: 10.